This is a list of T cell receptor beta chains from one sample in a study of cytomegalovirus exposure and HLA in healthy donors. Sequencing used immunoSEQ multiplex PCR; TCRdb keeps in-frame clones, though not all of them. Here the sample spans some 190,000 clones, around a tenth being singletons. The specimen sequenced was PBMCs. Every receptor here comes from a woman in her twenties or thirties in good health and CMV-seropositive. Each CDR3 is given without its conserved first and last residue.

V gene: TRBV7-8; CDR3 protein: ASSSIDEQF
V gene: TRBV2; CDR3 protein: ASVSQGQPQH
V gene: TRBV5-4; CDR3 protein: ASSLEGTSGPTDTQY
V gene: TRBV18; CDR3 protein: ASSPALESGEQY
V gene: TRBV4-1; CDR3 protein: ASSQDDADNEQF
V gene: TRBV7-4; CDR3 protein: ASSLIRQGAPDTQY
V gene: TRBV10-3; CDR3 protein: AISPQGLNEQF
V gene: TRBV19; CDR3 protein: ASAEVSSYNEQF
V gene: TRBV9; CDR3 protein: ASSLIKVEAF
V gene: TRBV7-2; CDR3 protein: ASSDRRGAYEQY
V gene: TRBV6-5; CDR3 protein: ASSRQGYGYGYT
V gene: TRBV5-6; CDR3 protein: ASSWTSGRGEQY
V gene: TRBV7-9; CDR3 protein: ASSPQGWRNTIY
V gene: TRBV5-6; CDR3 protein: ASSVTGTSGTGEQY
V gene: TRBV30; CDR3 protein: AWSRWEGLGEQY